This TCR beta chain appears in the sequencing data of a study of T cells in Graves' hyperthyroidism and ophthalmopathy. Overall study results and limits: Blood samples included most of the expanded thyroid clonotypes exceeding 0.001.

This clonotype has just a few counts. Antigen unknown. RNA transcripts were the template for amplifying TCR beta CDR3 regions. An initial round of RT-PCR targeting the TCR CDR3 relied on the HTBI primer set. TCRdb analysed the multiplex PCR reads with MiXCR anew, one entry per CDR3 protein. The sample lists hundreds of thousands of distinct CDR3 sequences, 45% occurring once. Germline lookup yields CDR1 PRHDT and CDR2 FYEKMQ (reference sequence). The CDR3 runs to 16 residues. Unmatched junction bases numbered 14, after V lost 10 bases and J lost 4 bases. V gene TRBV13 combines with J gene TRBJ2-2; 8 positions agree with TRBD2. This receptor was obtained from an adult man with Graves' disease, either hyperthyroidism or ophthalmopathy (not recorded which). The material sequenced was peripheral blood or thyroid tissue (not recorded which). The CDR3 DNA reads as TGTGCCACCTCACGGGGGCGGGAGGCGAGCACCGGGGAGCTGTTTTTT. Translating it yields CATSRGREASTGELFF.